The present TCR beta chain was sequenced within a study of cytomegalovirus exposure and HLA in healthy donors. The study's findings and limits: A later analysis reportedly found that, within productive TCRs, an Asian-associated ancestry cluster had fewer N-insertions than the mean observed across the approximately 700 donors.

With 60 Vbeta and 13 Jbeta primers, the PCR was carried out. Repertoires were generated with immunoSEQ multiplex PCR, while TCRdb's copy carries only in-frame clones and drops some. The sample consists of 210,000 or so clones, about 80% of them appearing once. Notes on this clone: What it recognizes is unknown.

Sequencing used PBMCs. The sequence came from a man younger than 35 in good health and CMV-seronegative.

The CDR3, as DNA: TGTGCCAGCAGCACCCAGGGTTTGACGGCTACACACAATGAGCAGTTCTTC. Its protein product is CASSTQGLTATHNEQFF. The rearrangement joins TRBV7-9 to TRBJ2-1; a possible D gene is TRBD1 (5 bases). The V and J ends lost 5 bases and 5 bases respectively, with 22 bases between them. The CDR3 spans 17 residues. Germline CDR1 and CDR2: SEHNR and FQNEAQ (reference sequence).